This is a list of T cell receptor beta chains from one sample in a study of blood T cell repertoires in COVID-19. The method was immunoSEQ multiplex PCR; TCRdb's version includes in-frame clones alone and lacks a portion of them. This sample has roughly 210,000 clones, with roughly nine tenths found just once. Sequenced sample: peripheral blood. The receptors here all came from an older man with acute or convalescent COVID-19. Each CDR3 is given with its conserved first and last residue. The D gene is left open where the match is weak. Clone size is given for some rows only: seen once, a few or many times, or a class if the clone is expanded.

>TRBV6-5|.|TRBJ2-3|many
CATKKGVTDTQYF
TGTGCCACCAAAAAAGGGGTAACAGATACGCAGTATTTT
>TRBV24-1|TRBD1|TRBJ2-2|.
CATRDRALTGELFF
TGTGCCACCAGGGACAGGGCCCTCACCGGGGAGCTGTTTTTT
>TRBV18|TRBD2|TRBJ2-5|.
CASSPLAGHQETQYF
TGTGCCAGCTCACCATTAGCGGGCCACCAAGAGACCCAGTACTTC
>TRBV6-2/TRBV6-3|TRBD2|TRBJ2-7|.
CASSPGTSGSRVWYEQYF
TGTGCCAGCAGTCCCGGGACTAGCGGGAGTCGAGTGTGGTACGAGCAGTACTTC
>TRBV6-2/TRBV6-3|TRBD1|TRBJ2-7|.
CASSYNPGQGSYEQYF
TGTGCCAGCAGTTACAATCCTGGACAGGGTTCCTACGAGCAGTACTTC
>TRBV19|.|TRBJ2-2|.
CASSNYGGTNTGELFF
TGTGCCAGTAGTAATTACGGCGGGACGAACACCGGGGAGCTGTTTTTT
>TRBV6-5|.|TRBJ1-4|.
CASSLRGWTNEKLFF
TGTGCCAGCAGTTTAAGGGGATGGACTAATGAAAAACTGTTTTTT
>TRBV2|.|TRBJ1-1|.
CANRRSSNTEAFF
TGTGCCAACCGGCGTAGCTCGAACACTGAAGCTTTCTTT
>TRBV5-1|TRBD2|TRBJ2-1|.
CASSSGGRNEQFF
TGCGCCAGCAGTTCGGGGGGTAGGAATGAGCAGTTCTTC
>TRBV30|.|TRBJ1-1|.
CAWCGSGGNTEAFF
TGTGCCTGGTGTGGTTCGGGTGGGAACACTGAAGCTTTCTTT
>TRBV5-1|TRBD1|TRBJ1-6|few
CASKFQGALNSPLHF
TGCGCCAGCAAATTCCAGGGGGCCTTAAATTCACCCCTCCACTTT
>TRBV24-1|.|TRBJ2-1|.
CATSDSKIESYNEQFF
TGTGCCACCAGTGACTCGAAAATAGAGTCCTACAATGAGCAGTTCTTC
>TRBV11-2|.|TRBJ2-1|once
CASSLQGLYNEQFF
TGTGCCAGCAGCTTACAGGGGCTCTACAATGAGCAGTTCTTC
>TRBV9|.|TRBJ2-1|.
CASSVGTSYNEQFF
TGTGCCAGCAGCGTAGGGACTTCCTACAATGAGCAGTTCTTC
>TRBV9|.|TRBJ1-2|.
CASSVDAGSYGYTF
TGTGCCAGCAGCGTAGACGCAGGGTCCTATGGCTACACCTTC
>TRBV15|TRBD2|TRBJ2-5|.
CATKAREGSETQYF
TGTGCCACCAAAGCGAGGGAGGGTTCAGAGACCCAGTACTTC
>TRBV7-9|TRBD2|TRBJ2-5|.
CASSLAGGRETQYF
TGTGCCAGCAGCTTAGCGGGAGGGAGGGAGACCCAGTACTTC
>TRBV18|TRBD1|TRBJ1-5|.
CASSTDRAYQPQHF
TGTGCCAGCTCAACGGACAGGGCGTATCAGCCCCAGCATTTT
>TRBV28|.|TRBJ1-1|.
CASSSRVQAFF
TGTGCCAGCAGTTCCCGTGTTCAAGCTTTCTTT
>TRBV30|.|TRBJ2-3|.
CAWSQSTTGPTDTQYF
TGTGCCTGGAGCCAATCAACTACAGGACCCACAGATACGCAGTATTTT
>TRBV27|.|TRBJ1-1|few
CASSTVRRTEAFF
TGTGCCAGCAGTACAGTAAGAAGGACTGAAGCTTTCTTT
>TRBV7-2|.|TRBJ2-1|.
CASSLDLANNEQFF
TGTGCCAGCAGCTTAGATCTAGCTAACAATGAGCAGTTCTTC